The clone carrying this T cell receptor beta chain was observed many times. What it binds is unknown. Time point indicated: sample taken at primary tumor resection. Whole RNA, isolated from tumor, nontumor lung or frozen PBMC, was sequenced without prior sorting. This sample is drawn from a study of spatial heterogeneity in lung cancer. One entry per CDR3 protein, called by TCRdb with MiXCR from the 5' RACE reads. The table records 20,000 to 25,000 distinct CDR3 sequences, more than 4.5% of them present only once. Study conclusions and caveats: Intratumoral expanded alpha and beta TCR counts were found to track tumor mutation counts.

This CDR3 is 15 amino acids long. Germline V gene lookup returns CDR1 ENHRY and CDR2 SYGVKD. Trimming removed 5 bases from V and 7 bases from J; junction bases left unmatched: 8. The V call is TRBV10-3, the J call TRBJ2-1; 10 bases are shared with TRBD2. This receptor was obtained from a male donor with early-stage non-small cell lung cancer. The material was lung tumor tissue, obtained at surgery. DNA for the CDR3: TGTGCCATCAGTAGTAGCGGGAGGATGGGGAATGAGCAGTTCTTC. Protein product: CAISSSGRMGNEQFF.